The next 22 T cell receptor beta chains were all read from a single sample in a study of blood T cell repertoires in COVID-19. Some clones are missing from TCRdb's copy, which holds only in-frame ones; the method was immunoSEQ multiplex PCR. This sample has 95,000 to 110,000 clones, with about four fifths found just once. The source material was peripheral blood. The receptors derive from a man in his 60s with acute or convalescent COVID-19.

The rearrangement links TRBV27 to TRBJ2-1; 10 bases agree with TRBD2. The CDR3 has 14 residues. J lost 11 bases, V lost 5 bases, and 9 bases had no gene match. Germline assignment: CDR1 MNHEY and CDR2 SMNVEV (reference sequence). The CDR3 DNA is TGTGCCAGCAGTCCGCGACTAGCGGGCGGTCAGCAGTTCTTC. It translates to CASSPRLAGGQQFF.

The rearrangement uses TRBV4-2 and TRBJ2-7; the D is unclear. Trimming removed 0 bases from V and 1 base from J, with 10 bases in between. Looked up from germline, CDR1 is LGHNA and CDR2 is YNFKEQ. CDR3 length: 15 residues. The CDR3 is CASSQDSAVSYEQYF. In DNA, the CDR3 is TGTGCCAGCAGCCAAGACTCTGCGGTGTCCTACGAGCAGTACTTC.

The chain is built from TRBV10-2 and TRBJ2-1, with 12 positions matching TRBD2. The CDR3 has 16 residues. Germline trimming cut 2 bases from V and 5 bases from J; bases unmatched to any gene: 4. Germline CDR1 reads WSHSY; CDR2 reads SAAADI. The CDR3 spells CASSELGLAGNNEQFF. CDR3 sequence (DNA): TGCGCCAGCAGTGAGCTGGGACTAGCGGGTAACAATGAGCAGTTCTTC.

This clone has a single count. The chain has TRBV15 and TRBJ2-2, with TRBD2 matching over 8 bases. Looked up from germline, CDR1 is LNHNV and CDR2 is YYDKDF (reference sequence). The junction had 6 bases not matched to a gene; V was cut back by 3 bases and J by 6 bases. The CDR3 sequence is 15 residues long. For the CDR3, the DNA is TGTGCCACCAGCAGGACTAGCGTCCCACCCGGGGAGCTGTTTTTT. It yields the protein CATSRTSVPPGELFF. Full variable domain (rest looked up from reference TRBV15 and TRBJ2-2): DAMVIQNPRYQVTQFGKPVTLSCSQTLNHNVMYWYQQKSSQAPKLLFHYYDKDFNNEADTPDNFQSRRPNTSFCFLDIRSPGLGDTAMYLCATSRTSVPPGELFFGEGSRLTVL.

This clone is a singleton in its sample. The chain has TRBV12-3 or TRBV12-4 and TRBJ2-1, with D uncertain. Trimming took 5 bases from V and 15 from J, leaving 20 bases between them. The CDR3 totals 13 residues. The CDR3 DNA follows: TGTGCCAGCAGTCCCCTTTCTCCCCAACAGTGGTTCTTC. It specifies CASSPLSPQQWFF.

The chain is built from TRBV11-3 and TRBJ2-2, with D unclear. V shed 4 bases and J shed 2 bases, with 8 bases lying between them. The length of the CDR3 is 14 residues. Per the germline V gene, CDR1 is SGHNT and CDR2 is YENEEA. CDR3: CASSSSPNTGELFF. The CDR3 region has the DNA TGTGCCAGCAGCTCTAGTCCTAACACCGGGGAGCTGTTTTTT.

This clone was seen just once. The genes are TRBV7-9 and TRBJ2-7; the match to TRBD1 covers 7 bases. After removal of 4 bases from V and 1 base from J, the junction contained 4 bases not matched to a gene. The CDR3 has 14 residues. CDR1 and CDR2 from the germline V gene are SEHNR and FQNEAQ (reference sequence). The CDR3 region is CASSYDRVSYEQYF. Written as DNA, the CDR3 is TGTGCCAGCAGCTACGACAGGGTTTCCTACGAGCAGTACTTC.

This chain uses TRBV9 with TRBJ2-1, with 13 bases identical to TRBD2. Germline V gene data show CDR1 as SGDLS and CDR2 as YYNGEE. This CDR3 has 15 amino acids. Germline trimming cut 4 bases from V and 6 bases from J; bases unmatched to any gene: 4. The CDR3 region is CASSLGLAGVNEQFF. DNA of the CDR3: TGTGCCAGCAGCCTCGGACTAGCGGGAGTCAATGAGCAGTTCTTC.

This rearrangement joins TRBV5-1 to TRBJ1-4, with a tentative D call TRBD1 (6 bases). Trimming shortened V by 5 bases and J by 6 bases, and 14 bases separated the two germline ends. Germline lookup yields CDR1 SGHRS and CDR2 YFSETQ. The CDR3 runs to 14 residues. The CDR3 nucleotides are TGCGCCAGCAGGCCGGCAGGGGCCTATGAAAAACTGTTTTTT. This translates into CASRPAGAYEKLFF.

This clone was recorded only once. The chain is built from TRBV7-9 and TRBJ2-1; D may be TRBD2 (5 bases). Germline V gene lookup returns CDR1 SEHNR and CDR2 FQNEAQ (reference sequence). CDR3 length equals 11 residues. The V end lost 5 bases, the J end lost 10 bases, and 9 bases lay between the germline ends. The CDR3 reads CASSRELEQFF. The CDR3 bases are TGTGCCAGCAGCCGGGAACTAGAGCAGTTCTTC.

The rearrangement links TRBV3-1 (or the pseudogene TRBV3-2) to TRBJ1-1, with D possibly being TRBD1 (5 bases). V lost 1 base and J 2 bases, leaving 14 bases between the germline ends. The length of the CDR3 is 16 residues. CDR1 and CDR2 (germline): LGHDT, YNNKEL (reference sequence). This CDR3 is CASSQAGNLYNTEAFF. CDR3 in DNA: TGTGCCAGCAGCCAAGCAGGGAATCTATACAACACTGAAGCTTTCTTT.

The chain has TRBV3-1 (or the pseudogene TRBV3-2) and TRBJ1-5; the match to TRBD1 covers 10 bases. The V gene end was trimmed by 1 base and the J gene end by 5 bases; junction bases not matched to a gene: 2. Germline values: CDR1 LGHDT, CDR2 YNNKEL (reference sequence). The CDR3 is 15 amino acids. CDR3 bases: TGTGCCAGCAGCCAAGCGGGGACAGGGGATCAGCCCCAGCATTTT. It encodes CASSQAGTGDQPQHF.

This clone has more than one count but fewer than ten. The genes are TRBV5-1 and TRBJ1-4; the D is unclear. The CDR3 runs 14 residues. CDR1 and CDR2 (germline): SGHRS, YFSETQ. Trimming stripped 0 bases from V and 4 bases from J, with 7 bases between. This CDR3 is CASSLEGVNEKLFF. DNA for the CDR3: TGCGCCAGCAGCTTGGAGGGAGTTAATGAAAAACTGTTTTTT.

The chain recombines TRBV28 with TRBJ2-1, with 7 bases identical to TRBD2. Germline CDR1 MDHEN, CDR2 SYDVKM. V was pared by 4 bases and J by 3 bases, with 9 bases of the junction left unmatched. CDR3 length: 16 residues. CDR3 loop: CASSSSSGRIYNEQFF. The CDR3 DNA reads TGTGCCAGCAGTTCCTCTAGCGGCAGAATCTACAATGAGCAGTTCTTC.

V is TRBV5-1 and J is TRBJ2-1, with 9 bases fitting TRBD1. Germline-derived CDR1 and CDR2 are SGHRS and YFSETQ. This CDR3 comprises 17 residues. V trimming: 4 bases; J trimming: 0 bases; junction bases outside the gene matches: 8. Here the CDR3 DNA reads TGCGCCAGCAGCCGACAGGGGGGAGGCAGCTCCTACAATGAGCAGTTCTTC. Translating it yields CASSRQGGGSSYNEQFF.

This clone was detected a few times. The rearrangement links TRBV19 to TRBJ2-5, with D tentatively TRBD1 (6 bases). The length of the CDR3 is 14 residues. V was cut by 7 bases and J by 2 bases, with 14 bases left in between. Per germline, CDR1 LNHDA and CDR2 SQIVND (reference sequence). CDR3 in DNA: TGTGCCAGTACCCCGACAGGAGTGCAAGAGACCCAGTACTTC. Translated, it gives CASTPTGVQETQYF.

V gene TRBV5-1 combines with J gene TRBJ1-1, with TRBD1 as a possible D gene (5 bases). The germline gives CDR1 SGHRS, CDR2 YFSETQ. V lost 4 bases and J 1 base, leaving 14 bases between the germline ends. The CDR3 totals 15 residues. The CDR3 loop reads CASSRGATGNTEAFF. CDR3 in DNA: TGCGCCAGCAGCAGGGGCGCTACAGGGAACACTGAAGCTTTCTTT.

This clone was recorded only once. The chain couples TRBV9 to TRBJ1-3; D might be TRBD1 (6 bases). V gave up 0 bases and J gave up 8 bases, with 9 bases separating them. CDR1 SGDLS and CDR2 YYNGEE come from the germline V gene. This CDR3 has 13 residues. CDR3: CASSVDRVDTIYF. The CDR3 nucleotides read TGTGCCAGCAGCGTAGACAGGGTTGACACCATATATTTT. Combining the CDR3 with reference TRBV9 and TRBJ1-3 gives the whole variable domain DSGVTQTPKHLITATGQRVTLRCSPRSGDLSVYWYQQSLDQGLQFLIQYYNGEERAKGNILERFSAQQFPDLHSELNLSSLELGDSALYFCASSVDRVDTIYFGEGSWLTVV.

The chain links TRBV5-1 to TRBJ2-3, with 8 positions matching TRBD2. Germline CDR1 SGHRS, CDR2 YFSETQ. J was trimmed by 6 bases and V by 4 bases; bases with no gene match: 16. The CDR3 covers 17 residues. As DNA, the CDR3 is TGCGCCAGCAGCCCTGGCAATACGTCTCCGGGGGGGGATACGCAGTATTTT. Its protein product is CASSPGNTSPGGDTQYF.

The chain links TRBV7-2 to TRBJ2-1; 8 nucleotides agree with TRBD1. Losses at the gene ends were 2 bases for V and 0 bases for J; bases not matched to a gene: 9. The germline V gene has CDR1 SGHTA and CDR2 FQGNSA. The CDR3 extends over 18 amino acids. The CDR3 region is CASSLWTGWRSSYNEQFF. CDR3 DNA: TGTGCCAGCAGCTTATGGACAGGGTGGAGGAGCTCCTACAATGAGCAGTTCTTC.

CDR3 in amino acids: CASSMTTVHSGANVLTF. The CDR3, as DNA: TGTGCCAGTAGTATGACGACAGTTCACTCTGGGGCCAACGTCCTGACTTTC. V and J are TRBV19 and TRBJ2-6, with D tentatively TRBD1 (5 bases). The V gene lost 3 bases and the J gene lost 0 bases, with 12 bases spanning the gap. Germline V CDR1 and CDR2: LNHDA, SQIVND (reference sequence). This CDR3 comprises 17 residues.

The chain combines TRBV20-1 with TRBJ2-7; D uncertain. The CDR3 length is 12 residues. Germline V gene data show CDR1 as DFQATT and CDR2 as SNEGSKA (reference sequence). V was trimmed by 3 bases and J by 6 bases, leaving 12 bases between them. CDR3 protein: CSASFLDGEQYF. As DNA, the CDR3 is TGCAGTGCTAGTTTCCTAGATGGCGAGCAGTACTTC.